What follows are 19 T cell receptor beta chains derived from one specimen sequenced in a study of cytomegalovirus exposure and HLA in healthy donors. Both 60 Vbeta primers and 13 Jbeta primers went into the PCR. Produced via immunoSEQ multiplex PCR; TCRdb's table is partial and in-frame only. This sample yields 150,000 to 200,000 clones, of which more than 70% are seen a single time; approximately 1.4% belongs to the top ten. The sequenced material came from PBMCs. Receptors were obtained from a girl between 5 and 17 years old in good health and CMV-seronegative.

The V and J genes are TRBV25-1 and TRBJ1-5, with 8 bases identical to TRBD1. This CDR3 is built from 13 residues. In germline, CDR1 is MGHDK, CDR2 SYGVNS. V dropped 8 bases and J dropped 3; count of bases not matched to a gene: 3. CDR3 region: CASQDRDNQPQHF. The CDR3 nucleotides read TGTGCCAGCCAGGACAGGGACAATCAGCCCCAGCATTTT.

The chain is built from TRBV28 and TRBJ2-3; D unresolved. This CDR3 is 13 amino acids long. Germline CDR1 is MDHEN and CDR2 is SYDVKM. The V gene lost 4 bases and the J gene lost 2 bases, with 7 bases spanning the gap. The CDR3 DNA reads as TGTGCCAGCAGTTCTAGTTTCACAGATACGCAGTATTTT. It encodes CASSSSFTDTQYF.

The chain combines TRBV5-1 with TRBJ1-6, with D unclear. V lost 2 bases and J lost 7, with 10 bases in between. The CDR3 has 14 residues. Germline V gene lookup returns CDR1 SGHRS and CDR2 YFSETQ. This chain's CDR3 is CASSFGGSNSPLHF. CDR3 DNA sequence: TGCGCCAGCAGCTTCGGAGGGTCCAATTCACCCCTCCACTTT.

This clone appeared a few times. This sequence joins TRBV18 and TRBJ1-2, with unresolved D. CDR1 is KGHSH and CDR2 is LQKENI in the germline V gene. Between the trimmed V and J ends, which lost 2 bases and 3 bases, there was a span of 16 bases. The CDR3 spans 16 residues. The CDR3: CASSPGGTEGYYGYTF. The CDR3 DNA is TGTGCCAGCTCACCAGGCGGCACGGAGGGCTACTATGGCTACACCTTC.

This clone was recorded a few times. CDR3 nucleotide sequence: TGTGCCAGCAGTCGGGGGGGACCCAATCAGCCCCAGCATTTT. Translation: CASSRGGPNQPQHF. This sequence joins TRBV6-5 and TRBJ1-5; maybe TRBD1 (5 bases). CDR3 length: 14 amino acids. V lost 5 bases, J lost 3 bases, and 11 bases lay in between. Germline lookup yields CDR1 MNHEY and CDR2 SVGAGI.

The genes are TRBV19 and TRBJ2-5, with 8 positions matching TRBD1. Trimming cost V 4 bases and J 5 bases; bases outside gene matches: 3. Germline-derived CDR1 and CDR2 are LNHDA and SQIVND (reference sequence). The CDR3 sequence is 13 residues long. CDR3: CASSKGQVETQYF. The DNA of the CDR3 is TGTGCCAGTAGTAAGGGACAGGTGGAGACCCAGTACTTC.

This sequence joins TRBV7-9 and TRBJ2-5; no firm D call. The CDR3 sequence is 12 residues long. CDR1 is SEHNR, CDR2 FQNEAQ, per germline (reference sequence). The V end lost 11 bases, the J end lost 5 bases, and 15 bases lay between the germline ends. CDR3 sequence: CAEVDISETQYF. Written as DNA, the CDR3 is TGTGCCGAAGTAGACATCTCGGAGACCCAGTACTTC.

J is TRBJ2-7 and V is TRBV11-2; 10 bases map to TRBD2. Germline values: CDR1 SGHAT, CDR2 FQNNGV. The CDR3 has 16 residues. V trimming: 4 bases; J trimming: 5 bases; junction bases outside the gene matches: 11. CDR3 protein: CASSSLPGLAFDEQYF. The DNA of the CDR3 is TGTGCCAGCAGCTCCCTACCGGGACTAGCGTTCGACGAGCAGTACTTC.

The chain employs TRBV19 and TRBJ2-1, with 7 positions matching TRBD1. V dropped 6 bases and J dropped 2; count of bases not matched to a gene: 4. Germline CDR1 LNHDA, CDR2 SQIVND (reference sequence). The CDR3 extends over 14 amino acids. This chain's CDR3 is CASSTGDAYNEQFF. CDR3 coding DNA: TGTGCCAGTAGCACAGGGGACGCCTACAATGAGCAGTTCTTC.

This chain connects TRBV5-1 to TRBJ1-2, with 9 bases identical to TRBD1. V lost 6 bases to trimming and J lost 3 bases; unmatched junction nucleotides: 9. Germline CDR1 reads SGHRS; CDR2 reads YFSETQ. The CDR3 contains 15 residues. In nucleotides, the CDR3 is TGCGCCAGCAACGCACTAACAGGGGGCGACTATGGCTACACCTTC. This codes for CASNALTGGDYGYTF.

The chain employs TRBV27 and TRBJ1-2; 8 bases are shared with TRBD1. The ends lost 7 bases at V and 7 bases at J; junction bases unmatched: 5. The germline V gene encodes CDR1 MNHEY and CDR2 SMNVEV (reference sequence). The CDR3 spans 12 residues. The CDR3 sequence is CASMSGGLGYTF. As DNA, the CDR3 is TGTGCCAGCATGTCAGGGGGCCTTGGCTACACCTTC.

The chain has TRBV9 and TRBJ1-3; tentatively, D is TRBD1 (5 bases). V lost 1 base and J lost 0, with 20 bases in between. Germline lookup yields CDR1 SGDLS and CDR2 YYNGEE. The CDR3 contains 19 residues. CDR3 DNA: TGTGCCAGCAGCGTACCCCAGTTGGTCGGGGGGGGCTCTGGAAACACCATATATTTT. Translated: CASSVPQLVGGGSGNTIYF.

This clone was detected only once. CDR3 nucleotide sequence: TGTGCCAGCAGCCTTTCCACAGGGTCTAACTATGGCTACACCTTC. This translates into CASSLSTGSNYGYTF. The chain couples TRBV27 to TRBJ1-2; a weak D match, TRBD1 (6 bases). Deletions cut 6 bases from V and 0 bases from J, with 14 bases between. Germline V gene data show CDR1 as MNHEY and CDR2 as SMNVEV (reference sequence). The CDR3 is made up of 15 amino acids.

V usage is TRBV27 and J usage is TRBJ1-6; the match to TRBD1 covers 7 bases. This CDR3 contains 16 residues. Losses at the gene ends were 5 bases for V and 1 base for J; bases not matched to a gene: 5. Germline-derived CDR1 and CDR2 are MNHEY and SMNVEV (reference sequence). The CDR3 region has the DNA TGTGCCAGCAGTCCCGAGGGGGCATCCTATAATTCACCCCTCCACTTT. Translated: CASSPEGASYNSPLHF.

The chain recombines TRBV7-3 with TRBJ1-1, with TRBD1 as a possible D gene (5 bases). The CDR3 is made up of 14 amino acids. Between the trimmed V and J ends, which lost 5 bases and 5 bases, there was a span of 15 bases. Germline loops: CDR1 SGHTA, CDR2 FQGTGA. For the CDR3, the DNA is TGTGCCAGCAGCCCGGGGGGGTGGGGAACTGAAGCTTTCTTT. Translated, it gives CASSPGGWGTEAFF.

V gene TRBV5-4 combines with J gene TRBJ1-2; D call uncertain. The CDR3 loop spans 14 amino acids. Germline V gene lookup returns CDR1 SGHNT and CDR2 YYREEE (reference sequence). V lost 4 bases and J 5 bases, leaving 15 bases between the germline ends. The CDR3 DNA sequence: TGTGCCAGCAGCCTCCCCCTTCGCGAGTATGGCTACACCTTC. Translated: CASSLPLREYGYTF.

This clone was counted a few times. The J gene is TRBJ2-7, the V gene TRBV11-2; D not certain. The germline gives CDR1 SGHAT, CDR2 FQNNGV. The CDR3 length is 11 residues. The germline V and J ends were trimmed by 4 bases and 2 bases, with 3 bases remaining between them. CDR3 bases: TGTGCCAGCAGCTCAACCTACGAGCAGTACTTC. Its protein product is CASSSTYEQYF. The whole variable domain, remainder taken from reference TRBV11-2 and TRBJ2-7, is EAGVAQSPRYKIIEKRQSVAFWCNPISGHATLYWYQQILGQGPKLLIQFQNNGVVDDSQLPKDRFSAERLKGVDSTLKIQPAKLEDSAVYLCASSSTYEQYFGPGTRLTVT.

This chain connects TRBV5-6 to TRBJ2-5, with 8 bases aligning to TRBD2. The length of the CDR3 is 16 residues. The germline V gene has CDR1 SGHDT and CDR2 YYEEEE. The V gene end was trimmed by 4 bases and the J gene end by 5 bases; junction bases not matched to a gene: 13. Here the CDR3 reads CASSARRGGREETQYF. Written as DNA, the CDR3 is TGTGCCAGCAGCGCCAGACGGGGGGGCCGGGAGGAGACCCAGTACTTC.

The V call is TRBV15, the J call TRBJ2-2; 9 nucleotides agree with TRBD1. V shed 3 bases, J shed 3 bases, and the junction held 2 bases outside the gene matches. CDR3 length equals 15 residues. From germline, CDR1 is LNHNV and CDR2 YYDKDF (reference sequence). CDR3 nucleotides: TGTGCCACCAGCAGCAGGGACAGGGACACCGGGGAGCTGTTTTTT. As protein: CATSSRDRDTGELFF. Variable domain in full (rest from reference TRBV15 and TRBJ2-2): DAMVIQNPRYQVTQFGKPVTLSCSQTLNHNVMYWYQQKSSQAPKLLFHYYDKDFNNEADTPDNFQSRRPNTSFCFLDIRSPGLGDTAMYLCATSSRDRDTGELFFGEGSRLTVL.